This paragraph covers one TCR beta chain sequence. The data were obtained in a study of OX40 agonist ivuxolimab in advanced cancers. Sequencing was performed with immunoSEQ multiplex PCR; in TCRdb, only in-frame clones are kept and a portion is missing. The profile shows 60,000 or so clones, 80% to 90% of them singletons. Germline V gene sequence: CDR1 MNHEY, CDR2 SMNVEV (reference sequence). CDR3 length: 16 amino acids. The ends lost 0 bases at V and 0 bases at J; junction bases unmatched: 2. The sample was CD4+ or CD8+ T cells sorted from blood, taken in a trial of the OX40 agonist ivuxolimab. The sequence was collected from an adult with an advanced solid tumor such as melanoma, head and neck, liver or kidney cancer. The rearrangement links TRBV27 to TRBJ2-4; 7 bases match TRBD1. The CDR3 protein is CASSLSGGLAKNIQYF. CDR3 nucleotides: TGTGCCAGCAGTTTATCAGGGGGCCTAGCCAAAAACATTCAGTACTTC.